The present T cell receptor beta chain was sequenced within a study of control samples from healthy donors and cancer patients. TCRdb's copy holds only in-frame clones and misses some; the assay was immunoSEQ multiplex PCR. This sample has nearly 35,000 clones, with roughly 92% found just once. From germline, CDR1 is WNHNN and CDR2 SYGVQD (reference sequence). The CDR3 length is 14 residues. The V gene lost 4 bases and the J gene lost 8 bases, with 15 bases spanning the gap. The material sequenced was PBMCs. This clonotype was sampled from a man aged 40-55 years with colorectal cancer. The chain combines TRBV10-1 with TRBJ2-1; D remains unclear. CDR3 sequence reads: CASSVGQARDEQFF. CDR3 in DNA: TGCGCCAGCAGTGTTGGGCAGGCTCGGGATGAGCAGTTCTTC.